Listed here are 5 T cell receptor beta chains from one sample, sequenced in a study of beta chain features in type 1 diabetes. These TCRs' antigens remain unknown. All of the isolated RNA was reverse transcribed, so expressed TCRB transcripts were sequenced. Using immunoSEQ multiplex PCR, the repertoire was profiled, and TCRdb retains in-frame clones only, with some absent. This repertoire shows about 160,000 clones, approximately 8.1% found once; its top ten account for 0.94%. Overall study results and limits: Type 1 diabetes patients showed a moderate but significant shortening of TCRB CDR3s in all four CD4+ subsets.

The sequencing input was central memory CD4+ T cells from blood. These receptors all come from a woman aged 40 to 50 with type 1 diabetes.

This clone was detected only a few times. The CDR3 DNA reads as TGTGCCAGCAGCCCCCACGGGGAGGCCACTGAAGCTTTCTTT. Its translation: CASSPHGEATEAFF. The rearrangement links TRBV9 to TRBJ1-1; no reliable D call. This CDR3 spans 14 amino acids. Trimming left V 4 bases short and J 4 bases short, with 14 bases between. Germline CDR1 SGDLS, CDR2 YYNGEE.

This clone was seen only a few times. The chain couples TRBV29-1 to TRBJ1-5; no definite D call. Trimming took off 7 bases at V and 1 base at J, with 14 bases between the two ends. CDR1 is SQVTM and CDR2 is ANQGSEA in the germline V gene. The length of the CDR3 is 14 residues. In nucleotides, the CDR3 is TGCAGCGCACGGAAGGGAGGAAGCAATCAGCCCCAGCATTTT. This sequence encodes CSARKGGSNQPQHF.

The chain recombines TRBV25-1 with TRBJ2-1; TRBD1 aligns across 10 bases. The CDR3 is 14 amino acids. V trimming: 6 bases; J trimming: 6 bases; junction bases outside the gene matches: 5. The germline gives CDR1 MGHDK, CDR2 SYGVNS. The CDR3 DNA sequence: TGTGCCAGCAGCAAGGGACAGGGGATCAATGAGCAGTTCTTC. Translating gives CASSKGQGINEQFF.

This chain's CDR3 is CASSLDTMREQYF. The CDR3 DNA sequence: TGCGCCAGCAGCTTGGATACGATGCGGGAGCAGTACTTC. The chain combines TRBV5-1 with TRBJ2-7, with D uncertain. Germline V CDR1 and CDR2: SGHRS, YFSETQ. V was trimmed by 0 bases and J by 7 bases, leaving 11 bases between them. The CDR3 is 13 amino acids. The variable domain in full, with the rest retrieved from reference TRBV5-1 and TRBJ2-7, is KAGVTQTPRYLIKTRGQQVTLSCSPISGHRSVSWYQQTPGQGLQFLFEYFSETQRNKGNFPGRFSGRQFSNSRSEMNVSTLELGDSALYLCASSLDTMREQYFGPGTRLTVT.

In this sample, this clone turned up a few times. The chain combines TRBV27 with TRBJ1-1, with TRBD1 matching 7 bases. J gave up 1 base and V 4 bases, and 9 bases lay outside the gene matches. Germline-derived CDR1 and CDR2 are MNHEY and SMNVEV (reference sequence). This CDR3 is built from 16 residues. The CDR3 bases are TGTGCCAGCAGTTCCCCAGCGACAGGGAAGAACACTGAAGCTTTCTTT. It encodes CASSSPATGKNTEAFF.